The T cell receptor (beta chain) described here comes from a study of T cell responses to AZD1222 COVID-19 vaccine. Study conclusions and caveats: Donors were mostly white British, more females; clonal diversity possibly underestimated. Recipients of two AZD1222 doses showed rising Spike-specific TCR breadth and depth. Reports say nearly half of spike-specific TCRs go after unmutated variant regions. Just a handful of AZD1222 recipients tested seropositive at baseline.

A word on this clone: As yet, its antigen is unknown.

The protocol was immunoSEQ multiplex PCR, while the TCRdb copy is restricted to in-frame clones and leaves out a portion. The sample gives 150,000 to 200,000 clones, about 91% of which show up once; around 1.3% is in the top ten. Trimming took 1 base from V and 6 from J, leaving 21 bases between them. The germline CDR1 and CDR2 sequences are MGHRA and YSYEKL. CDR3 length: 18 residues. The origin of this receptor is an adult who received the AZD1222 COVID-19 vaccine. The sequences come from peripheral blood, collected 28 days after the second AZD1222 dose. The chain joins TRBV4-1 to TRBJ2-2, with D possibly TRBD1 on 6 matching bases. CDR3 bases: TGCGCCAGCAGCCAAGGAACAGGGTATGTCTCCTTGGCCGGGGAGCTGTTTTTT. Translation gives CASSQGTGYVSLAGELFF.